The clone carrying this T cell receptor (beta chain) is labeled medium-sized. This specimen comes from a study of patients and donors after allogeneic stem cell transplantation. CDR1 is MGHRA and CDR2 is YSYEKL in the germline V gene. The CDR3 loop spans 13 amino acids. V dropped 5 bases and J dropped 4 bases, with 12 bases sitting between them. TCRdb ran MiXCR on the RT-PCR reads and lists one entry per CDR3 protein. The table lists 2,500 to 3,000 distinct CDR3 sequences, about 8% of them singletons, with over 9.5% in the top ten. The clonotype originates from a human donor who was either an allogeneic HSCT recipient or a stem cell or donor lymphocyte infusion donor (not recorded which). It is not recorded whose cells these are; they may come from a transplant donor. The chain is built from TRBV4-1 and TRBJ2-7; D not resolved. The source material was blood, either unsorted or a sorted T cell fraction (not recorded which). CDR3 sequence reads: CASSAIQGYEQYF. For the CDR3, the DNA is TGCGCCAGCAGCGCCATTCAAGGGTACGAGCAGTACTTC.